The 28 T cell receptor beta chains in this list originate from one sample, sequenced in a study of naive and memory T cell subsets. Whole-study results and caveats: Especially in CD8 cells, naive repertoires contained a few larger clonotypes, possibly CD45RA-re-expressing memory cells.

Their recognized antigens are unknown. An equimolar mix of two oligonucleotides served as the beta constant-region primer for TRBC1 and TRBC2. The ligated cDNA underwent four PCR rounds using SP2 and nested alpha and beta constant-region primers. TCRdb reprocessed the UMI-ligation and nested PCR reads with MiXCR, giving one entry per CDR3 protein. Of about 90,000 distinct CDR3 sequences detected, approximately 11% appear once; the ten largest clones hold more than 0.13%. Sequencing was carried out using naive CD4+ T cells from blood. All receptors come from a human donor in good health.

The chain combines TRBV6-1 with TRBJ2-3, with 7 bases that match TRBD1. V trimming: 6 bases; J trimming: 2 bases; junction bases outside the gene matches: 23. Germline assignment: CDR1 MNHNS and CDR2 SASEGT. The CDR3 is 20 residues long. The CDR3 loop is CASSLVPLSPGQIITDTQYF. The CDR3 nucleotides are TGTGCCAGCAGCCTTGTACCCCTCTCCCCGGGACAGATAATCACAGATACGCAGTATTTT.

This chain connects TRBV5-1 to TRBJ2-2, with D possibly being TRBD2 (7 bases). V lost 4 bases and J 4 bases, leaving 17 bases between the germline ends. This CDR3 region has 16 residues. Germline V gene sequence: CDR1 SGHRS, CDR2 YFSETQ. In nucleotides, the CDR3 is TGCGCCAGCAGCCCGGAACAGGGCGGGGGCACCGGGGAGCTGTTTTTT. Translated, it gives CASSPEQGGGTGELFF.

This clonotype has a handful of counts. This chain connects TRBV11-2 to TRBJ2-7; 7 bases are a match to TRBD1. The CDR3 consists of 13 residues. The J segment lost 9 bases and the V segment lost 5 bases, leaving 10 bases of the junction unmatched. Germline values: CDR1 SGHAT, CDR2 FQNNGV. The chain's CDR3 is CASSTRQGKVQYF. For the CDR3, the DNA is TGTGCCAGCAGCACCCGACAGGGTAAGGTGCAGTACTTC.

This clonotype has more than one count but fewer than ten. J is TRBJ1-2 and V is TRBV4-3, with D unresolved. Germline V gives CDR1 LGHNA, CDR2 YSLEER. The CDR3 is 15 amino acids. Trimming left V 4 bases short and J 4 bases short, with 16 bases between. As DNA, the CDR3 is TGCGCCAGCAGCCGAGAGCGGCGGGGAAGCTATGGCTACACCTTC. Its protein is CASSRERRGSYGYTF.

This clonotype was recorded many times. The chain is built from TRBV12-3 or TRBV12-4 and TRBJ1-2, with 8 positions matching TRBD1. V was pared by 4 bases and J by 4 bases, with 8 bases of the junction left unmatched. The CDR3 is 15 residues long. The CDR3 loop is CASSYHRGSGYGYTF. The CDR3 DNA follows: TGTGCCAGCAGTTACCACAGGGGGTCGGGCTATGGCTACACCTTC.

V and J are TRBV6-5 and TRBJ1-6, with 9 bases matching TRBD1. The CDR3 length is 15 residues. Germline V gene sequence: CDR1 MNHEY, CDR2 SVGAGI. J gave up 5 bases and V 6 bases, and 5 bases lay outside the gene matches. CDR3 nucleotide sequence: TGTGCCAGCAGCCAAGGACAGGGGAATAATTCACCCCTCCACTTT. Its protein product is CASSQGQGNNSPLHF.

The count of this clonotype is one. This chain links TRBV19 with TRBJ1-5; 9 bases fit TRBD1. V lost 3 bases, J lost 2 bases, and 8 bases stayed unmatched. Germline values: CDR1 LNHDA, CDR2 SQIVND (reference sequence). This CDR3 has 17 amino acids. Written as DNA, the CDR3 is TGTGCCAGTAGTATCGCGACAGGGGGAATTGGCAATCAGCCCCAGCATTTT. Amino acids: CASSIATGGIGNQPQHF.

The J gene is TRBJ1-1, the V gene TRBV20-1; D perhaps matches TRBD1 (5 bases). V lost 6 bases and J lost 4, with 12 bases in between. This CDR3 has 12 residues. Germline V gives CDR1 DFQATT, CDR2 SNEGSKA (reference sequence). CDR3 sequence: CSARDRFTEAFF. The DNA for the CDR3 is TGCAGTGCACGAGACAGATTCACTGAAGCTTTCTTT.

At least ten counts were recorded for this clonotype. The rearrangement uses TRBV4-1 and TRBJ2-1; TRBD2 agrees at 10 bases. Looked up from germline, CDR1 is MGHRA and CDR2 is YSYEKL. This CDR3 is 17 amino acids long. Germline trimming cut 0 bases from V and 5 bases from J; bases unmatched to any gene: 7. CDR3 nucleotide sequence: TGCGCCAGCAGCCAAGATTTACGACTAGCGGGCCACAATGAGCAGTTCTTC. Translating it yields CASSQDLRLAGHNEQFF.

This rearrangement joins TRBV6-7 to TRBJ1-4; D is ambiguous. TRBV6-7 is given ORF status, its function remaining uncertain. Trimming removed 5 bases at V and 0 bases at J, with 10 bases between. The CDR3 runs 15 residues. CDR3 sequence (DNA): TGTGCCAGCAGTCCTGGACCAACAACTAATGAAAAACTGTTTTTT. It translates to CASSPGPTTNEKLFF.

CDR3: CASGDYSRDNSPLHF. In nucleotides, the CDR3 is TGTGCCAGCGGGGATTACTCCCGAGATAATTCACCCCTCCACTTT. The chain employs TRBV27 and TRBJ1-6; no clear D gene. This CDR3 contains 15 residues. The ends were cut back, 8 bases at V and 5 bases at J, with 16 bases in the middle. CDR1 and CDR2 (germline): MNHEY, SMNVEV (reference sequence).

The chain carries TRBV2 and TRBJ2-5; D could derive from TRBD1 or TRBD2 (5 bases each). This CDR3 spans 15 amino acids. The V end lost 3 bases, the J end lost 1 base, and 12 bases lay between the germline ends. Germline CDR1 reads SNHLY; CDR2 reads FYNNEI. DNA of the CDR3: TGTGCCAGCAGTGATGCGTCGGGGACCCAAGAGACCCAGTACTTC. It codes for CASSDASGTQETQYF.

This clonotype was observed many times. The chain has TRBV7-2 and TRBJ1-1; TRBD1 is a possible D gene (6 bases). Germline V gives CDR1 SGHTA, CDR2 FQGNSA. This CDR3 has 14 amino acids. The V end was cut by 5 bases, the J end by 7 bases, with 17 bases between. CDR3 protein: CASSRRVGGVEAFF. In DNA form, the CDR3 reads TGTGCCAGCAGCCGGCGGGTGGGGGGCGTTGAAGCTTTCTTT. The full variable domain, completed using reference TRBV7-2 and TRBJ1-1, is GAGVSQSPSNKVTEKGKDVELRCDPISGHTALYWYRQSLGQGLEFLIYFQGNSAPDKSGLPSDRFSAERTGGSVSTLTIQRTQQEDSAVYLCASSRRVGGVEAFFGQGTRLTVV.

This chain joins TRBV12-3 or TRBV12-4 and TRBJ1-4, with a weak D call TRBD1 (6 bases). Trimming took 5 bases from V and 4 from J, leaving 14 bases between them. This CDR3 region has 15 residues. The CDR3 DNA is TGTGCCAGCAGTCCCCGGACAGCGAGTAATGAAAAACTGTTTTTT. Its protein is CASSPRTASNEKLFF.

In its sample, this clonotype was seen many times. The V and J genes are TRBV20-1 and TRBJ2-7; the D call may be TRBD1 or TRBD2 (5 bases each). Germline V lookup: CDR1 DFQATT, CDR2 SNEGSKA (reference sequence). The CDR3 consists of 14 residues. Trimming removed 5 bases from V and 2 bases from J, with 16 bases in between. CDR3 DNA: TGCAGTGCTTCCGGGGACGCAAATCCCTACGAGCAGTACTTC. Protein sequence: CSASGDANPYEQYF.

A few counts support this clonotype. The CDR3 nucleotides read TGTGCCAGCAGCCACCGGCGGAGCTCCTACGAGCAGTACTTC. Translation: CASSHRRSSYEQYF. The chain couples TRBV27 to TRBJ2-7; D not resolved. The CDR3 totals 14 residues. V was cut by 6 bases and J by 0 bases, with 12 bases left in between. Germline V gene sequence: CDR1 MNHEY, CDR2 SMNVEV (reference sequence).

V gene TRBV20-1 combines with J gene TRBJ1-1; D is unresolved. The V end was cut by 5 bases, the J end by 3 bases, with 10 bases between. Germline lookup yields CDR1 DFQATT and CDR2 SNEGSKA (reference sequence). The length of the CDR3 is 12 residues. The CDR3 DNA reads TGCAGTGCTGTACCCCGGGACACTGAAGCTTTCTTT. Translated: CSAVPRDTEAFF.

The table lists this clonotype with a few counts. The chain employs TRBV7-2 and TRBJ1-1; TRBD1 matches 7 bases. CDR1 is SGHTA and CDR2 is FQGNSA in the germline V gene. V lost 5 bases to trimming and J lost 8 bases; unmatched junction nucleotides: 11. The CDR3 runs to 14 residues. CDR3 loop: CASSQGYRDSEAFF. The CDR3 nucleotides are TGTGCCAGCAGCCAAGGCTATCGGGACAGCGAAGCTTTCTTT.

The rearrangement joins TRBV7-2 to TRBJ2-1; D is unclear. CDR3 size: 12 residues. The germline V and J ends were trimmed by 1 base and 3 bases, with 1 base remaining between them. Germline assignment: CDR1 SGHTA and CDR2 FQGNSA. This CDR3 reads CASSLVYNEQFF. As DNA, the CDR3 is TGTGCCAGCAGCTTAGTCTACAATGAGCAGTTCTTC.

This clonotype came up a few times. This chain joins TRBV7-9 and TRBJ1-1; D remains ambiguous. V lost 8 bases, J lost 6 bases, and 4 bases lay in between. The CDR3 covers 9 residues. The germline gives CDR1 SEHNR, CDR2 FQNEAQ (reference sequence). CDR3 nucleotide sequence: TGTGCCAGCGATCCTGAAGCTTTCTTT. It translates to CASDPEAFF. Looking up the rest from reference TRBV7-9 and TRBJ1-1 gives the full variable domain: DTGVSQNPRHKITKRGQNVTFRCDPISEHNRLYWYRQTLGQGPEFLTYFQNEAQLEKSRLLSDRFSAERPKGSFSTLEIQRTEQGDSAMYLCASDPEAFFGQGTRLTVV.

V is TRBV19 and J is TRBJ1-2; maybe TRBD1 (6 bases). Germline CDR1 and CDR2: LNHDA and SQIVND (reference sequence). The ends were cut back, 5 bases at V and 4 bases at J, with 11 bases in the middle. The CDR3 sequence is 13 residues long. The CDR3 DNA follows: TGTGCCAGTAGTTTAGGGGGAAGCTATGGCTACACCTTC. Protein: CASSLGGSYGYTF.

Only a few counts were recorded for this clonotype. This chain connects TRBV6-2 or TRBV6-3 to TRBJ2-1; 9 nucleotides agree with TRBD2. The CDR3 is made up of 18 amino acids. V dropped 8 bases and J dropped 5; count of bases not matched to a gene: 19. From germline, CDR1 is MNHEY and CDR2 SVGEGT. The CDR3 coding sequence is TGTGCCAGCCAGGGTTCGTTCGGACTAGCGTTCGATAACAATGAGCAGTTCTTC. Translated, it gives CASQGSFGLAFDNNEQFF.

The chain uses TRBV6-5 and TRBJ2-2, with 9 bases aligning to TRBD1. Germline V CDR1 and CDR2: MNHEY, SVGAGI. J lost 5 bases, V lost 6 bases, and 7 bases had no gene match. The CDR3 consists of 15 residues. CDR3 sequence: CASRRRQGVTGELFF. As DNA, the CDR3 is TGTGCCAGCAGAAGAAGACAGGGGGTTACCGGGGAGCTGTTTTTT.

This clonotype was detected a few times. V and J are TRBV29-1 and TRBJ1-1, with D unclear. CDR3 length equals 10 residues. CDR1 is SQVTM, CDR2 ANQGSEA, per germline. The germline V and J ends were trimmed by 7 bases and 7 bases, with 10 bases remaining between them. The CDR3 region is CSASKGEAFF. The CDR3 nucleotides are TGCAGCGCCTCAAAAGGTGAAGCTTTCTTT.

Remarks on this clonotype: This sequence may be a read error, since a much larger clone differs from it by one base. The chain has TRBV20-1 and TRBJ2-1; the D is unclear. Germline CDR1 DFQATT, CDR2 SNEGSKA (reference sequence). The CDR3 is 12 amino acids. This CDR3 reads CSAYPRNNGQFF. In DNA form, the CDR3 reads TGCAGTGCTTACCCTAGAAACAATGGGCAGTTCTTC.

In its sample, this clonotype was seen a few times. V gene TRBV27 combines with J gene TRBJ2-7; weak D call: TRBD1 (5 bases). The CDR3 totals 14 residues. Trimming pared 5 bases from V and 1 base from J, leaving 12 bases between. The germline V gene encodes CDR1 MNHEY and CDR2 SMNVEV (reference sequence). The CDR3 sequence is CASSPLGESYEQYF. The CDR3 nucleotides are TGTGCCAGCAGTCCCCTAGGGGAATCCTACGAGCAGTACTTC.

The chain is built from TRBV2 and TRBJ1-2; D gene uncertain. Germline CDR1 and CDR2: SNHLY and FYNNEI. This CDR3 comprises 12 residues. V was pared by 4 bases and J by 7 bases, with 10 bases between. CDR3 protein: CASSAGASGYTF. In DNA, the CDR3 is TGTGCCAGCAGTGCTGGCGCGTCTGGCTACACCTTC. Full variable domain (remainder filled in from reference TRBV2 and TRBJ1-2): EPEVTQTPSHQVTQMGQEVILRCVPISNHLYFYWYRQILGQKVEFLVSFYNNEISEKSEIFDDQFSVERPDGSNFTLKIRSTKLEDSAMYFCASSAGASGYTFGSGTRLTVV.

The chain uses TRBV12-3 or TRBV12-4 and TRBJ2-7; 8 nucleotides align to TRBD1. The CDR3 length is 16 residues. Germline trimming cut 2 bases from V and 3 bases from J; bases unmatched to any gene: 9. The chain's CDR3 is CASSLSPGQGSYEQYF. The CDR3 DNA is TGTGCCAGCAGTTTAAGCCCTGGACAGGGAAGCTACGAGCAGTACTTC.